Given below is one T cell receptor (beta chain) in context. Its antigen has not been determined. Within one base of it there is no much larger clone, and no base qualities were kept. The source of the sample is a study of graft-versus-host responses after intestinal transplantation (dated by TCRdb to the early 2020s). In terms of the full investigation: Multivisceral, liver-intestinal, or isolated intestinal transplants were received by the recipients. Every recipient was given anti-thymocyte globulin induction, followed by about three years of maintenance tacrolimus and steroids. After intestinal transplantation, graft-versus-host and host-versus-graft alloreactive T cell clones were followed in the graft, circulation and bone marrow using bulk TCR-beta CDR3 sequencing. To identify alloreactive clones, pre-transplant mixed lymphocyte reaction products were sequenced and compared with unstimulated pre-transplant donor and recipient T cells. The cohort enrolled about two dozen intestinal transplant recipients, one of whom was a retransplant, and a few patients without pretransplant specimens were excluded. Donor T cell macrochimerism was defined as a peak of at least 4% donor T cells among recipient peripheral blood mononuclear cells. Rather than being sequenced by the commercial service, samples from a few later patients were sequenced in-house on an Illumina MiSeq and processed with MiXCR. The full study reports these points: Early after transplant, peak levels of circulating GvH clones were found to be associated with declines in HvG clones. In the allografts of patients with donor T cell macrochimerism, GvH to HvG T cell clonal ratios were high. Conclusions were limited by the relatively low number and heterogeneity of intestinal transplant patients. GvH clones were detected in recipient bone marrow, and some of these GvH clones were observed earlier in ileal mucosa or blood, consistent with an intestinal mucosal origin.

The germline V gene (reference sequence) yields DFQATT for CDR1 and SNEGSKA for CDR2. Its CDR3 holds 11 amino acids, cysteine through phenylalanine. Only the CDR3 part of the read is kept: 33 bases, read in frame from the first base. V sheds 1 base and J sheds 12 bases, leaving 10 bases between their ends. The library was produced with the immunoSEQ multiplex PCR assay. Adaptive Biotechnologies carried out high-throughput TCR-beta CDR3 sequencing of genomic DNA for most patients. The paper's data handling went like this. TCR sequencing data were retrieved from Adaptive's ImmunoSEQ software for 18 patients, whereas three other patients were processed with MiXCR and VDJtools. Because the origin of CDR3 nucleotide sequences shared between donor and recipient could not be assigned, those sequences were removed. At least 2-fold expansion over unstimulated cells and a minimum CFSE-low frequency of 0.002% (template counts) or 0.001% (read counts) were required for clones to be classified as alloreactive. Clones were considered mappable if detected in sequenced pre-transplant spleen, lymph node, or MLR CFSE-low populations of the donor or recipient. Cumulative frequency of alloreactive clones was calculated as a percentage of all sequences weighted by copy number. TCRdb obtained this table from immuneACCESS and retained in-frame rearrangements with V and J assigned. These tables miss some clones; where compared with another copy, unresolved V genes account for less than half of the shortfall, and the remainder is unexplained. V and J calls and clone size come straight from that table; D and trimming were deduced from the DNA. This sample is represented by fewer than 20,000 clones; almost 80% of them were singletons. The ten largest clonotypes hold around 7.8% of the sample.

Dithiothreitol, EDTA incubations and collagenase D digestion were used to isolate intraepithelial and lamina propria lymphocytes from graft specimens. Bulk TCR-beta sequencing was performed on serial intestinal graft biopsy specimens collected as late as 600 days after transplant. Sequencing was performed on ileum tissue, taken roughly 450 days after intestinal transplant. The chain is assembled from TRBV20-1 and TRBJ2-1; the D segment cannot be called with confidence. This clonotype was obtained from a human patient who received an intestinal transplant, so some T cells may come from the graft donor. CDR3 region: CSARGPLPQFF. In nucleotide form, the sequence is TGCAGTGCTAGAGGACCGCTCCCGCAGTTCTTC.